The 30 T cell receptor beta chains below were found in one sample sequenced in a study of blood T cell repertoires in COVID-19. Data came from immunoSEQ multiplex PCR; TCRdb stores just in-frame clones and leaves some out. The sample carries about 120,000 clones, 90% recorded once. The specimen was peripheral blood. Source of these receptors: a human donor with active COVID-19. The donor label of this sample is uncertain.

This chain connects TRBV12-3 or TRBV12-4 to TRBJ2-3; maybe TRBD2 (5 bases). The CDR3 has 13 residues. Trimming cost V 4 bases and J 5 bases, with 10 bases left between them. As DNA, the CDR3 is TGTGCCAGCAGTTCCCAGACTATAGATACGCAGTATTTT. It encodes CASSSQTIDTQYF.

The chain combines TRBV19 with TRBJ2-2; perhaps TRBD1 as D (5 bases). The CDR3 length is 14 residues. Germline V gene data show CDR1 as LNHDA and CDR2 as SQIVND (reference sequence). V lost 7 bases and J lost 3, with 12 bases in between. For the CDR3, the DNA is TGTGCCAGTATTAGGGGATGGGACACCGGGGAGCTGTTTTTT. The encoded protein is CASIRGWDTGELFF.

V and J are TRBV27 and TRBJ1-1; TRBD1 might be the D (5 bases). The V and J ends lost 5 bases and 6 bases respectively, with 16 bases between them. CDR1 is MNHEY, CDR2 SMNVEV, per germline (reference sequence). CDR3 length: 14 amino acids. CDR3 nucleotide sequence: TGTGCCAGCAGTCCGGGGGTGGGGGTGGCTGAAGCTTTCTTT. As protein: CASSPGVGVAEAFF.

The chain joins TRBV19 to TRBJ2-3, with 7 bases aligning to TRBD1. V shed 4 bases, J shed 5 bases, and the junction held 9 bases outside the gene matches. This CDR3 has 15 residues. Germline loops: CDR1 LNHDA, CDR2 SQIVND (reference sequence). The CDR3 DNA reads TGTGCCAGTAGTAGTTTACAACGACAGGGAGATACGCAGTATTTT. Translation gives CASSSLQRQGDTQYF. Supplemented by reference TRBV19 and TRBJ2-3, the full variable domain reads DGGITQSPKYLFRKEGQNVTLSCEQNLNHDAMYWYRQDPGQGLRLIYYSQIVNDFQKGDIAEGYSVSREKKESFPLTVTSAQKNPTAFYLCASSSLQRQGDTQYFGPGTRLTVL.

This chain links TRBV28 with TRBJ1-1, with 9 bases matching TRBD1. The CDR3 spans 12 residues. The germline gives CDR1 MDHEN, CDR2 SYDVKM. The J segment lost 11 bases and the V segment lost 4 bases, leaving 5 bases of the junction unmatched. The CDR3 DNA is TGTGCCAGCAGTTCTTTTGACAGGGGGGCTTTCTTT. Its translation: CASSSFDRGAFF.

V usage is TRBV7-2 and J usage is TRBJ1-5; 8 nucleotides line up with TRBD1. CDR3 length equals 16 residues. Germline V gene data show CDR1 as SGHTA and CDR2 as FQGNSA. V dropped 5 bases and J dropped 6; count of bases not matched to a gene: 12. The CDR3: CASSLDYHRGGQPQHF. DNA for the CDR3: TGTGCCAGCAGCCTAGATTATCACAGGGGGGGTCAGCCCCAGCATTTT.

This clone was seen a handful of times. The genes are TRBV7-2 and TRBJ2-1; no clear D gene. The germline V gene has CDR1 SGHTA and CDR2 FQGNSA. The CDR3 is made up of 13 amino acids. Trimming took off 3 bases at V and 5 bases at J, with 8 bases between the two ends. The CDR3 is CASSFGENNEQFF. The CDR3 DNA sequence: TGTGCCAGCAGCTTCGGAGAGAACAATGAGCAGTTCTTC.

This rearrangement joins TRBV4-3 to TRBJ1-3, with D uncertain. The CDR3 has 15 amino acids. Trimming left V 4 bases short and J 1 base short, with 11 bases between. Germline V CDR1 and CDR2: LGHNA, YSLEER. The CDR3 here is CASSRRGFSGNTIYF. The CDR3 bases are TGCGCCAGCAGCCGAAGAGGGTTTTCTGGAAACACCATATATTTT.

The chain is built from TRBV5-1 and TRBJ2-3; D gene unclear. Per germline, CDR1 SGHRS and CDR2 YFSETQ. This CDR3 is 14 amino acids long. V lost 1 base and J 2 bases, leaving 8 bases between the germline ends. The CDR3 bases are TGCGCCAGCAGCTTGTATAGTTCCACAGATACGCAGTATTTT. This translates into CASSLYSSTDTQYF. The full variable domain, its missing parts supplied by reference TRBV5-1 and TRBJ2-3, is KAGVTQTPRYLIKTRGQQVTLSCSPISGHRSVSWYQQTPGQGLQFLFEYFSETQRNKGNFPGRFSGRQFSNSRSEMNVSTLELGDSALYLCASSLYSSTDTQYFGPGTRLTVL.

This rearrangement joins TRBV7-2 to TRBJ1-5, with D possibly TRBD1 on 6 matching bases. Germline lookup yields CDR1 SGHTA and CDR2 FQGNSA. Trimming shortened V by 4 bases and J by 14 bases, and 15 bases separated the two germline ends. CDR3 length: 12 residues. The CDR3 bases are TGTGCCAGCAGCTCGGGGGCGGGGGTTAAGCATTTT. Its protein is CASSSGAGVKHF.

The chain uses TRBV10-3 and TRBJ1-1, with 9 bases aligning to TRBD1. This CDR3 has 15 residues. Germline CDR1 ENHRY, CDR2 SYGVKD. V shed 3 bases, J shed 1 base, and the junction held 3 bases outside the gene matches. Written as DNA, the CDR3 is TGTGCCATCAGTGACCCGGGACAGGGGAACACTGAAGCTTTCTTT. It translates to CAISDPGQGNTEAFF.

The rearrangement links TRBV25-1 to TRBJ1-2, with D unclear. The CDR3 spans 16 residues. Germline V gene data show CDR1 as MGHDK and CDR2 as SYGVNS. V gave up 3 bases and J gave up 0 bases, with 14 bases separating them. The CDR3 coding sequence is TGTGCCAGCAGTGATACAGTCCTCCCTTCTAACTATGGCTACACCTTC. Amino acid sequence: CASSDTVLPSNYGYTF.

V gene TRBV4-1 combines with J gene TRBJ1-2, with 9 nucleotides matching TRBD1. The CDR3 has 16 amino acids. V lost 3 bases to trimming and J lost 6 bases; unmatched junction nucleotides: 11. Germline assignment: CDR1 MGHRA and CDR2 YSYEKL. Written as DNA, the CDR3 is TGCGCCAGCAGCCACAATCAGGGACAGGGCATCGATGGCTACACCTTC. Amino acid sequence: CASSHNQGQGIDGYTF.

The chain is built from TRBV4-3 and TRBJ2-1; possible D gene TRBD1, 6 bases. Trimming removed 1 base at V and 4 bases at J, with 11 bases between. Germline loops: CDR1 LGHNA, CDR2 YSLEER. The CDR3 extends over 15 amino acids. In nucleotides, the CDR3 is TGCGCCAGCAGCCAAGTACAGGGAGCGTACAATGAGCAGTTCTTC. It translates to CASSQVQGAYNEQFF.

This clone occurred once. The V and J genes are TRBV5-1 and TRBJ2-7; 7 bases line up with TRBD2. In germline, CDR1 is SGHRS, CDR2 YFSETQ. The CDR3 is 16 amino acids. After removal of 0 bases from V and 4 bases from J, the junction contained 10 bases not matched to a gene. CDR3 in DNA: TGCGCCAGCAGCTTGGCGGCAGGGAGGGACTTTTACGAGCAGTACTTC. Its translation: CASSLAAGRDFYEQYF.

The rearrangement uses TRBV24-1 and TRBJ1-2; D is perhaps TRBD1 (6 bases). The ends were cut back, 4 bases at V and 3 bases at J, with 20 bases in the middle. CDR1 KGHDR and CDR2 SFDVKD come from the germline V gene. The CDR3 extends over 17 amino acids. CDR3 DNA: TGTGCCACCAGTGAAACCGGGACAAGGGGGATTTACTATGGCTACACCTTC. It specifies CATSETGTRGIYYGYTF.

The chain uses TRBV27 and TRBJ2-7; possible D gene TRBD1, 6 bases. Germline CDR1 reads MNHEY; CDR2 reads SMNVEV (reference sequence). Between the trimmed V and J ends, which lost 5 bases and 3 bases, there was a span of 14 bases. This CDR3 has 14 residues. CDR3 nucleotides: TGTGCCAGCAGTGAAACGGACAGACGCTACGAGCAGTACTTC. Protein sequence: CASSETDRRYEQYF.

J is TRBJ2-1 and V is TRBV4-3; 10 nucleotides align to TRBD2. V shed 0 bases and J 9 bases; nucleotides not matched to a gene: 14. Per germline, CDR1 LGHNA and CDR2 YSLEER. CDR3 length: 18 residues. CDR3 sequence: CASSQERTGAGGLGEQFF. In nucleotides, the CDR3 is TGCGCCAGCAGCCAAGAACGGACGGGAGCGGGGGGGCTGGGTGAGCAGTTCTTC.

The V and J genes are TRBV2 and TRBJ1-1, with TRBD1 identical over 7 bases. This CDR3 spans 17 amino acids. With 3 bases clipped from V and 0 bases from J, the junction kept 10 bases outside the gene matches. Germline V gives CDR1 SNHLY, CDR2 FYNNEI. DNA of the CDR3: TGTGCCAGCAGTGAGGGACAGACAGGAGGCGTGAACACTGAAGCTTTCTTT. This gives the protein CASSEGQTGGVNTEAFF.

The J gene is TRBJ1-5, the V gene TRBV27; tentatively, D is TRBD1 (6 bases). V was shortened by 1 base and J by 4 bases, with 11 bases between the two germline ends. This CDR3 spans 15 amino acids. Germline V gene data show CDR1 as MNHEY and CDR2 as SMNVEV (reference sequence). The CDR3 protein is CASSLFRQGNQPQHF. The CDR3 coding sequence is TGTGCCAGCAGTTTATTTCGGCAGGGGAATCAGCCCCAGCATTTT.

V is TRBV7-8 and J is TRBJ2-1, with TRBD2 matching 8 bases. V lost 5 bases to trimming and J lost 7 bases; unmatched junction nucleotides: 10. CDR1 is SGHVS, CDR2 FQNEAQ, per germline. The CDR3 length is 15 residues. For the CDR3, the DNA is TGTGCCAGCAGCCGCCGGGAGGGCGGGGGGAATGAGCAGTTCTTC. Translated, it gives CASSRREGGGNEQFF.

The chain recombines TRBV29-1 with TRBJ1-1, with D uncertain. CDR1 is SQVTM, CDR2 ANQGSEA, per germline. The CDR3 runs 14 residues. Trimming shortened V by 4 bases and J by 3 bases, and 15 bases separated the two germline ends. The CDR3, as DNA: TGCAGCGTTGTGGGCGGGCATATGGACACTGAAGCTTTCTTT. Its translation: CSVVGGHMDTEAFF. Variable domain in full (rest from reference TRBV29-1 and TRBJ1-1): SAVISQKPSRDICQRGTSLTIQCQVDSQVTMMFWYRQQPGQSLTLIATANQGSEATYESGFVIDKFPISRPNLTFSTLTVSNMSPEDSSIYLCSVVGGHMDTEAFFGQGTRLTVV.

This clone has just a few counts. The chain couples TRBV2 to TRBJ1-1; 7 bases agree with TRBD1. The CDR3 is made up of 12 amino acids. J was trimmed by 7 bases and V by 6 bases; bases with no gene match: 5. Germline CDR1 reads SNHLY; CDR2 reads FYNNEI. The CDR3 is CASRRDSFEAFF. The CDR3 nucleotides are TGTGCCAGCAGAAGGGACAGTTTTGAAGCTTTCTTT. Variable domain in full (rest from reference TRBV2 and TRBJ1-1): EPEVTQTPSHQVTQMGQEVILRCVPISNHLYFYWYRQILGQKVEFLVSFYNNEISEKSEIFDDQFSVERPDGSNFTLKIRSTKLEDSAMYFCASRRDSFEAFFGQGTRLTVV.

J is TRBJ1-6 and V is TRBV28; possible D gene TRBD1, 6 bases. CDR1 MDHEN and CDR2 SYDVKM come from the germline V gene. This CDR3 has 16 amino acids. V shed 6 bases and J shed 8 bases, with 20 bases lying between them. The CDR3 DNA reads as TGTGCCAGCAGCCAGCGTGGGGGCAGGGGACATTCACCCCTCCACTTT. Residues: CASSQRGGRGHSPLHF.

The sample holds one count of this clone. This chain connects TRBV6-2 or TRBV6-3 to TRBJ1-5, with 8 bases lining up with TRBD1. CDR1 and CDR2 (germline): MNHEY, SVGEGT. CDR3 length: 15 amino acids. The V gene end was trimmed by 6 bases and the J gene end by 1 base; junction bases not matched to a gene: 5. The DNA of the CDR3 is TGTGCCAGCAGCTTTAGACAGGGGAGCAATCAGCCCCAGCATTTT. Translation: CASSFRQGSNQPQHF.

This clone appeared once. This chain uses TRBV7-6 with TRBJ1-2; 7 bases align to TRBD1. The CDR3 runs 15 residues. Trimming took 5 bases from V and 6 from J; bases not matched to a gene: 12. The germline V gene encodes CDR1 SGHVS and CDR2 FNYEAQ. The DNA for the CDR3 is TGTGCCAGCAGCGCCCGACAGGGAATAAAGGATGGCTACACCTTC. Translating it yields CASSARQGIKDGYTF. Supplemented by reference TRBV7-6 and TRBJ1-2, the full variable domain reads GAGVSQSPRYKVTKRGQDVALRCDPISGHVSLYWYRQALGQGPEFLTYFNYEAQQDKSGLPNDRFSAERPEGSISTLTIQRTEQRDSAMYRCASSARQGIKDGYTFGSGTRLTVV.

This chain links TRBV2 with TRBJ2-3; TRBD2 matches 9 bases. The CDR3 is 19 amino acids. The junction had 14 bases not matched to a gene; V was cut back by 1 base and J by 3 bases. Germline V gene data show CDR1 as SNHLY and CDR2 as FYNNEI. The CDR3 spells CASSEVAGATRGGTDTQYF. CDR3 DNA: TGTGCCAGCAGTGAAGTAGCGGGGGCAACAAGAGGAGGGACAGATACGCAGTATTTT. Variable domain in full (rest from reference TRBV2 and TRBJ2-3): EPEVTQTPSHQVTQMGQEVILRCVPISNHLYFYWYRQILGQKVEFLVSFYNNEISEKSEIFDDQFSVERPDGSNFTLKIRSTKLEDSAMYFCASSEVAGATRGGTDTQYFGPGTRLTVL.

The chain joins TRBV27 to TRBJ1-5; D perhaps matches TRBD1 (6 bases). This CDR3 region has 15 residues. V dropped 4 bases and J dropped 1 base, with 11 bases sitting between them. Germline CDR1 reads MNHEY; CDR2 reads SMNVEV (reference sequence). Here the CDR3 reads CASSSRQASNQPQHF. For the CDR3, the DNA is TGTGCCAGCAGTTCGAGACAGGCGAGCAATCAGCCCCAGCATTTT.

DNA of the CDR3: TGCAGCGTTCTAAATACAGGGGGCCCCACAGATACGCAGTATTTT. Amino acids: CSVLNTGGPTDTQYF. The V gene is TRBV29-1, the J gene TRBJ2-3; 9 bases match TRBD1. The V segment lost 5 bases and the J segment 2 bases; nucleotides outside the gene matches: 8. Germline-derived CDR1 and CDR2 are SQVTM and ANQGSEA. This CDR3 is 15 amino acids long.

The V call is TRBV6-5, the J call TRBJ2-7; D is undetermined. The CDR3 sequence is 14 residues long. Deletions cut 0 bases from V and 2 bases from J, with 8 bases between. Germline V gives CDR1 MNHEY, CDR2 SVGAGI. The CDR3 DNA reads TGTGCCAGCAGTTACTCTCCGGGTGCCTACGAGCAGTACTTC. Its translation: CASSYSPGAYEQYF.